The 23 T cell receptor beta chains below come from one sample, sequenced in a study of T cell responses to AZD1222 COVID-19 vaccine. Some clones are missing from TCRdb's copy, which holds only in-frame ones; the method was immunoSEQ multiplex PCR. Of around 200,000 clones in the sample, around 88% were seen once. The specimen comprised peripheral blood, sampled on day 0 of AZD1222 vaccination. These receptors were obtained from an adult in good health.

The chain uses TRBV19 and TRBJ2-1, with D unresolved. Looked up from germline, CDR1 is LNHDA and CDR2 is SQIVND (reference sequence). V was pared by 2 bases and J by 12 bases, with 20 bases between. The CDR3 loop spans 15 amino acids. The CDR3 spells CASSISHHQVERQFF. The CDR3 DNA sequence: TGTGCCAGTAGTATATCACACCACCAGGTTGAACGGCAGTTCTTC. The full variable domain, rest sourced from reference TRBV19 and TRBJ2-1, is DGGITQSPKYLFRKEGQNVTLSCEQNLNHDAMYWYRQDPGQGLRLIYYSQIVNDFQKGDIAEGYSVSREKKESFPLTVTSAQKNPTAFYLCASSISHHQVERQFFGPGTRLTVL.

CDR3 amino acids: CASWGDRGLSNQPQHF. The CDR3 DNA follows: TGTGCCAGTTGGGGGGACAGAGGCCTTAGCAATCAGCCCCAGCATTTT. The chain combines TRBV19 with TRBJ1-5, with 7 bases fitting TRBD1. Germline V gives CDR1 LNHDA, CDR2 SQIVND (reference sequence). V lost 8 bases and J lost 0; bases outside the gene matches: 10. CDR3 length: 16 residues. Filled out from reference TRBV19 and TRBJ1-5, the complete variable domain reads DGGITQSPKYLFRKEGQNVTLSCEQNLNHDAMYWYRQDPGQGLRLIYYSQIVNDFQKGDIAEGYSVSREKKESFPLTVTSAQKNPTAFYLCASWGDRGLSNQPQHFGDGTRLSIL.

J is TRBJ1-4 and V is TRBV6-6; tentatively, D is TRBD1 (5 bases). This CDR3 is 15 amino acids long. Trimming stripped 6 bases from V and 7 bases from J, with 18 bases between. Per germline, CDR1 MNHNY and CDR2 SVGAGI (reference sequence). Written as DNA, the CDR3 is TGTGCCAGCAGGGATGCCACGGGGCGTGGTGAAAAACTGTTTTTT. It codes for CASRDATGRGEKLFF.

This clone was recorded a few times. The chain has TRBV5-6 and TRBJ1-5, with D possibly being TRBD1 (5 bases). Germline assignment: CDR1 SGHDT and CDR2 YYEEEE. The length of the CDR3 is 18 residues. V gave up 0 bases and J gave up 0 bases, with 16 bases separating them. The CDR3 here is CASSLGSLGVRSNQPQHF. The CDR3 coding sequence is TGTGCCAGCAGCTTGGGTAGCTTGGGGGTACGTAGCAATCAGCCCCAGCATTTT.

The rearrangement uses TRBV7-8 and TRBJ1-3, with D possibly being TRBD1 (5 bases). CDR1 and CDR2 from the germline V gene are SGHVS and FQNEAQ. This CDR3 has 15 amino acids. Trimming removed 4 bases at V and 2 bases at J, with 12 bases between. The CDR3 sequence is CASSSQVNAGNTIYF. In DNA form, the CDR3 reads TGTGCCAGCAGCTCACAGGTTAACGCTGGAAACACCATATATTTT.

The chain links TRBV2 to TRBJ1-1; D is ambiguous. Germline CDR1 reads SNHLY; CDR2 reads FYNNEI. The CDR3 is made up of 16 amino acids. V lost 6 bases, J lost 5 bases, and 22 bases lay in between. CDR3 loop: CASRERASGSWTEAFF. The CDR3 nucleotides are TGTGCCAGCAGGGAGCGGGCTTCGGGGTCGTGGACTGAAGCTTTCTTT.

The chain carries TRBV9 and TRBJ1-5; D remains unclear. V was cut by 0 bases and J by 3 bases, with 7 bases left in between. Per germline, CDR1 SGDLS and CDR2 YYNGEE. The CDR3 is 14 residues long. The CDR3 nucleotides are TGTGCCAGCAGCGTAGGAAGTTCCAATCAGCCCCAGCATTTT. It translates to CASSVGSSNQPQHF.

A single count supports this clone. The genes are TRBV7-3 and TRBJ2-1; D might be TRBD1 (6 bases). The germline CDR1 and CDR2 sequences are SGHTA and FQGTGA. Trimming removed 0 bases from V and 5 bases from J, with 11 bases in between. The CDR3 length is 15 residues. CDR3: CASSLTYRTDNEQFF. In DNA form, the CDR3 reads TGTGCCAGCAGCTTAACATATCGGACAGACAATGAGCAGTTCTTC.

The genes are TRBV13 and TRBJ2-7, with 7 nucleotides matching TRBD1. The ends lost 4 bases at V and 2 bases at J; junction bases unmatched: 8. This CDR3 is built from 15 residues. The germline V gene encodes CDR1 PRHDT and CDR2 FYEKMQ (reference sequence). The CDR3 protein is CASSSPGTATYEQYF. The CDR3 DNA reads as TGTGCCAGCAGCTCGCCCGGGACAGCGACCTACGAGCAGTACTTC.

The V gene is TRBV5-8, the J gene TRBJ1-6; 7 bases map to TRBD1. The V and J ends lost 2 bases and 9 bases, in that order; junction bases with no gene match: 8. Looked up from germline, CDR1 is SGHTS and CDR2 is YDEGEE. This CDR3 contains 15 residues. The DNA of the CDR3 is TGTGCCAGCAGCTTCTCGACAGGGTTAGGTTCACCCCTCCACTTT. It encodes CASSFSTGLGSPLHF.

The rearrangement joins TRBV2 to TRBJ1-1; D may be TRBD1 (6 bases). CDR1 SNHLY and CDR2 FYNNEI come from the germline V gene. Trimming left V 6 bases short and J 1 base short, with 12 bases between. This CDR3 comprises 14 residues. The CDR3 sequence is CASRNRVKNTEAFF. CDR3 DNA sequence: TGTGCCAGCAGGAACAGGGTGAAGAACACTGAAGCTTTCTTT.

This clone was observed a few times. The J gene is TRBJ1-2, the V gene TRBV12-3 or TRBV12-4; tentatively, D is TRBD1 (5 bases). The CDR3 is made up of 13 amino acids. V lost 7 bases and J lost 5, with 14 bases in between. CDR3 sequence reads: CASIQEGRYGYTF. The CDR3 region has the DNA TGTGCCAGCATCCAAGAGGGGCGATATGGCTACACCTTC.

The chain links TRBV20-1 to TRBJ1-2; D call uncertain. The V and J ends lost 3 bases and 4 bases respectively, with 15 bases between them. CDR1 DFQATT and CDR2 SNEGSKA come from the germline V gene (reference sequence). The CDR3 is 14 amino acids. CDR3 loop: CSASPPSLPYGYTF. The CDR3, as DNA: TGCAGTGCTAGTCCCCCTAGTTTACCCTATGGCTACACCTTC.

To note about this clone: Other DNA sequences within the sample encode an identical CDR3. This chain connects TRBV9 to TRBJ2-1; no clear D. Germline V gene sequence: CDR1 SGDLS, CDR2 YYNGEE. This CDR3 is built from 15 residues. V shed 1 base and J shed 3 bases, with 11 bases lying between them. The CDR3 is CASSVNGRDYNEQFF. The CDR3 DNA reads TGTGCCAGCAGCGTAAATGGTAGGGACTACAATGAGCAGTTCTTC. Full variable domain (rest looked up from reference TRBV9 and TRBJ2-1): DSGVTQTPKHLITATGQRVTLRCSPRSGDLSVYWYQQSLDQGLQFLIQYYNGEERAKGNILERFSAQQFPDLHSELNLSSLELGDSALYFCASSVNGRDYNEQFFGPGTRLTVL.

This clone was found once. The rearrangement uses TRBV3-1 (or the pseudogene TRBV3-2) and TRBJ2-3; D remains unclear. V was pared by 2 bases and J by 1 base, with 10 bases between. Germline loops: CDR1 LGHDT, CDR2 YNNKEL (reference sequence). The CDR3 loop spans 15 amino acids. In DNA form, the CDR3 reads TGTGCCAGCAGCCAATTGGGCTATGGCACAGATACGCAGTATTTT. Translating gives CASSQLGYGTDTQYF.

V and J are TRBV11-1 and TRBJ2-1, with 13 bases lining up with TRBD2. The CDR3 contains 16 residues. V shed 1 base, J shed 7 bases, and the junction held 4 bases outside the gene matches. Germline V gene sequence: CDR1 SGHAT, CDR2 FQDESV (reference sequence). CDR3 protein: CASSLVGTSGTNEQFF. The CDR3 DNA reads TGTGCCAGCAGCTTAGTTGGGACTAGCGGGACAAATGAGCAGTTCTTC. Based on the CDR3 plus reference TRBV11-1 and TRBJ2-1, the full variable domain is EAEVAQSPRYKITEKSQAVAFWCDPISGHATLYWYRQILGQGPELLVQFQDESVVDDSQLPKDRFSAERLKGVDSTLKIQPAELGDSAMYLCASSLVGTSGTNEQFFGPGTRLTVL.

This rearrangement joins TRBV9 to TRBJ2-1, with TRBD2 matching 7 bases. V dropped 3 bases and J dropped 4; count of bases not matched to a gene: 10. CDR1 is SGDLS, CDR2 YYNGEE, per germline. This CDR3 is 16 amino acids long. CDR3 protein: CASSALLAGQYNEQFF. The CDR3 DNA reads TGTGCCAGCAGCGCATTGTTAGCGGGTCAGTACAATGAGCAGTTCTTC.

J is TRBJ1-1 and V is TRBV13; 9 nucleotides align to TRBD1. Looked up from germline, CDR1 is PRHDT and CDR2 is FYEKMQ (reference sequence). V dropped 10 bases and J dropped 4; count of bases not matched to a gene: 13. The CDR3 consists of 15 residues. The CDR3: CANHPGTGSPTEAFF. In DNA form, the CDR3 reads TGTGCCAACCACCCCGGGACAGGGAGCCCCACTGAAGCTTTCTTT.

J is TRBJ1-5 and V is TRBV12-5; no clear D gene. This CDR3 is 13 amino acids long. Germline V lookup: CDR1 LGHNT, CDR2 FRNRAP. Between the trimmed V and J ends, which lost 3 bases and 3 bases, there was a span of 6 bases. The CDR3 protein is CASGLTSNQPQHF. The CDR3 DNA is TGTGCTAGTGGTTTAACCTCCAATCAGCCCCAGCATTTT.

This rearrangement joins TRBV10-2 to TRBJ2-7; D perhaps matches TRBD2 (6 bases). This CDR3 has 15 residues. The germline V gene has CDR1 WSHSY and CDR2 SAAADI. V lost 0 bases, J lost 4 bases, and 13 bases lay in between. Written as DNA, the CDR3 is TGCGCCAGCAGTGAGTCGATAGGAGGGAGATACGAGCAGTACTTC. Encoded protein: CASSESIGGRYEQYF.

DNA of the CDR3: TGTGCCAGCAGTTTATTGGGGACTAGCGGGAGGGCCCACGAGCAGTACTTC. This translates into CASSLLGTSGRAHEQYF. V gene TRBV28 combines with J gene TRBJ2-7; 16 bases fit TRBD2. The CDR3 contains 17 residues. Germline values: CDR1 MDHEN, CDR2 SYDVKM. Trimming took 1 base from V and 5 from J; bases not matched to a gene: 5.

This chain connects TRBV4-3 to TRBJ2-2; either TRBD1 or TRBD2 may supply D (5 bases each). V was pared by 1 base and J by 7 bases, with 7 bases between. CDR1 and CDR2 from the germline V gene are LGHNA and YSLEER. This CDR3 has 13 residues. This CDR3 reads CASSQGGYGELFF. CDR3 bases: TGCGCCAGCAGCCAAGGGGGGTACGGGGAGCTGTTTTTT.

The V gene is TRBV11-2, the J gene TRBJ2-2, with D tentatively TRBD2 (6 bases). CDR1 is SGHAT, CDR2 FQNNGV, per germline. The CDR3 spans 16 residues. Trimming took off 0 bases at V and 4 bases at J, with 12 bases between the two ends. Written as DNA, the CDR3 is TGTGCCAGCAGCTTAGAGTGGGTGGGGGGCACCGGGGAGCTGTTTTTT. Protein sequence: CASSLEWVGGTGELFF.